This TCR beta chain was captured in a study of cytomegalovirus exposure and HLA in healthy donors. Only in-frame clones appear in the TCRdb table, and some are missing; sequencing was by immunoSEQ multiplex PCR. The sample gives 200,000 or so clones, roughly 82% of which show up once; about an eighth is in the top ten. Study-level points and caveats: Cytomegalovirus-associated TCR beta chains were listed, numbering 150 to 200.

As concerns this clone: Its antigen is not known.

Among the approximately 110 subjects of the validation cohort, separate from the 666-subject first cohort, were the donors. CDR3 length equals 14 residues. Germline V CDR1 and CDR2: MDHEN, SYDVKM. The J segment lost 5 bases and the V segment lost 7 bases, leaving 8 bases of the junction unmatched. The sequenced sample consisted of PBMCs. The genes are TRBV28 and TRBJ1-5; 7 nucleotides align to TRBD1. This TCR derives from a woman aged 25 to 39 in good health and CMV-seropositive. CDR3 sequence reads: CASKSATGYQPQHF. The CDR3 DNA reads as TGTGCCAGCAAATCCGCGACAGGGTATCAGCCCCAGCATTTT. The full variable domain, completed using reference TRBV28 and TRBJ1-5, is DVKVTQSSRYLVKRTGEKVFLECVQDMDHENMFWYRQDPGLGLRLIYFSYDVKMKEKGDIPEGYSVSREKKERFSLILESASTNQTSMYLCASKSATGYQPQHFGDGTRLSIL.